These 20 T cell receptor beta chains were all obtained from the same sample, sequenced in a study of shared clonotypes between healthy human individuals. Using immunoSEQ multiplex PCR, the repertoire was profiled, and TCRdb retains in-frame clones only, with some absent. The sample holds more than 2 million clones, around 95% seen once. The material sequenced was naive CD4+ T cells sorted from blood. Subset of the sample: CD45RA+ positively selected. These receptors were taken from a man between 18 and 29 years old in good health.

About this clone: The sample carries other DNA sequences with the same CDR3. The CDR3 DNA reads TGCGCCAGCAGTTCGACAGGCTCTTTCGAAGCTTTCTTT. It yields the protein CASSSTGSFEAFF. The V gene is TRBV5-1, the J gene TRBJ1-1; tentatively, D is TRBD1 (6 bases). CDR1 and CDR2 from the germline V gene are SGHRS and YFSETQ. The V end was cut by 5 bases, the J end by 8 bases, with 16 bases between. This CDR3 is 13 amino acids long. Variable domain in full (rest from reference TRBV5-1 and TRBJ1-1): KAGVTQTPRYLIKTRGQQVTLSCSPISGHRSVSWYQQTPGQGLQFLFEYFSETQRNKGNFPGRFSGRQFSNSRSEMNVSTLELGDSALYLCASSSTGSFEAFFGQGTRLTVV.

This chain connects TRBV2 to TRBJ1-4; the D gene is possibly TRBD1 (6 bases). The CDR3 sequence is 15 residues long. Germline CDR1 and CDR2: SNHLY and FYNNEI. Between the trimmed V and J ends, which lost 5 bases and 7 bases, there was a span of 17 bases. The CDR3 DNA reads TGTGCCAGCAGTAGGCAGGGGAACCTCGGTGAAAAACTGTTTTTT. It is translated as CASSRQGNLGEKLFF.

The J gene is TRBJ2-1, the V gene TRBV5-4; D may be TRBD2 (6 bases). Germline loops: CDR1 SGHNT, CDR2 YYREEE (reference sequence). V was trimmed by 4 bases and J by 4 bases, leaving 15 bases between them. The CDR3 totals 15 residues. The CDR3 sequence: CASSPPPGGYNEQFF. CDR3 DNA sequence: TGTGCCAGCAGCCCCCCTCCTGGGGGGTACAATGAGCAGTTCTTC.

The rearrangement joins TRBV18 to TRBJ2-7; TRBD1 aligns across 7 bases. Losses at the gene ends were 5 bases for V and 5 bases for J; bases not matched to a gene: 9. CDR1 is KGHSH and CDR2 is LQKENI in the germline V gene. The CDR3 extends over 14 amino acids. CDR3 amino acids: CASSSERQGHEQYF. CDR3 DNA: TGTGCCAGCTCATCCGAGAGACAGGGCCACGAGCAGTACTTC.

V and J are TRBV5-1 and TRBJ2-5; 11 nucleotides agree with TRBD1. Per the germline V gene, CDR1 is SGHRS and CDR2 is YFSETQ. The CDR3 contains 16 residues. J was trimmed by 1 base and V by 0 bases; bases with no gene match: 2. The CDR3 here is CASSLAGTGGQETQYF. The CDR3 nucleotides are TGCGCCAGCAGCTTGGCTGGGACAGGGGGCCAAGAGACCCAGTACTTC. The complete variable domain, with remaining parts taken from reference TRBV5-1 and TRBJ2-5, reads KAGVTQTPRYLIKTRGQQVTLSCSPISGHRSVSWYQQTPGQGLQFLFEYFSETQRNKGNFPGRFSGRQFSNSRSEMNVSTLELGDSALYLCASSLAGTGGQETQYFGPGTRLLVL.

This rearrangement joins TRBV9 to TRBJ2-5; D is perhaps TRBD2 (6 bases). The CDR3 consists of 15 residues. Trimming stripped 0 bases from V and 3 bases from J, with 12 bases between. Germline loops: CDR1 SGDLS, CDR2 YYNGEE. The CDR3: CASSVGWGGEETQYF. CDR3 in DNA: TGTGCCAGCAGCGTAGGTTGGGGCGGGGAAGAGACCCAGTACTTC.

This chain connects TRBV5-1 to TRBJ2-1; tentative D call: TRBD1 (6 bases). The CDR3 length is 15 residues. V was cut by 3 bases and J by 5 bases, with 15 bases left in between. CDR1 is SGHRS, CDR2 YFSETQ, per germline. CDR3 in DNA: TGCGCCAGCAGCTCTACAGGGAATTCCAACAATGAGCAGTTCTTC. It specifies CASSSTGNSNNEQFF. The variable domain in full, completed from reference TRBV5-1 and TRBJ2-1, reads KAGVTQTPRYLIKTRGQQVTLSCSPISGHRSVSWYQQTPGQGLQFLFEYFSETQRNKGNFPGRFSGRQFSNSRSEMNVSTLELGDSALYLCASSSTGNSNNEQFFGPGTRLTVL.

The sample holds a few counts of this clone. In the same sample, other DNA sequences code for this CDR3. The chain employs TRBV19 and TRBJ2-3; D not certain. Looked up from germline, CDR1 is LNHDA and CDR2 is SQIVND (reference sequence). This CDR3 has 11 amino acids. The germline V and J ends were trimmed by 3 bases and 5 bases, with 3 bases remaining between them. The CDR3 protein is CASSIGDTQYF. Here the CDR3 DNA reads TGTGCCAGTAGTATCGGAGATACGCAGTATTTT.

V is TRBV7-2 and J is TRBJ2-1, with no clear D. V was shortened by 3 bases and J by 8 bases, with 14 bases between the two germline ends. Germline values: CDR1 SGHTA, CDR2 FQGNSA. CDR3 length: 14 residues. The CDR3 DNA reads TGTGCCAGCAGCTTGAGTTGGGTTATCGATGAGCAGTTCTTC. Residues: CASSLSWVIDEQFF.

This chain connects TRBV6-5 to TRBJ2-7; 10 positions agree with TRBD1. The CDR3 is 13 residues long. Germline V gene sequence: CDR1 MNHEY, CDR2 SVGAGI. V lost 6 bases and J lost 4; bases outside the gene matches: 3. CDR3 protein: CASRRGQGYEQYF. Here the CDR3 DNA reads TGTGCCAGCAGAAGGGGACAGGGGTACGAGCAGTACTTC.

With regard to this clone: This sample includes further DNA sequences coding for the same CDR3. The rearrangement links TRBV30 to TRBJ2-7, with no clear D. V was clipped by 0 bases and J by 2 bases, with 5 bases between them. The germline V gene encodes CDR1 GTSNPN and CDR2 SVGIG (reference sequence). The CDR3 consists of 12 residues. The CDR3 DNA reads TGTGCCTGGAGTGTTGTTCCCTACGAGCAGTACTTC. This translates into CAWSVVPYEQYF.

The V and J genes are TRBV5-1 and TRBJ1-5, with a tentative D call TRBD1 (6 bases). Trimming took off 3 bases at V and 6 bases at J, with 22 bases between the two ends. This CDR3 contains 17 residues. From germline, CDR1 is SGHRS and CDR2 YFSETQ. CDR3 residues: CASSSRGAGNVSQPQHF. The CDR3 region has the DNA TGCGCCAGCAGCTCCCGGGGGGCCGGGAACGTGAGTCAGCCCCAGCATTTT.

This CDR3 reads CASSLQPGQVIETQYF. The CDR3 DNA sequence: TGTGCCAGCAGCTTGCAACCGGGACAAGTAATCGAGACCCAGTACTTC. The rearrangement links TRBV5-4 to TRBJ2-5; D may be TRBD1 (6 bases). The CDR3 has 16 amino acids. Germline assignment: CDR1 SGHNT and CDR2 YYREEE (reference sequence). Trimming cost V 1 base and J 5 bases, with 18 bases left between them.

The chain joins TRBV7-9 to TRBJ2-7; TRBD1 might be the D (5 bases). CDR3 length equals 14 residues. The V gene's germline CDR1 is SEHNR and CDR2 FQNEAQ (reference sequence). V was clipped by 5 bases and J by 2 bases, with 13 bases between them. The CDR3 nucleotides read TGTGCCAGCAGCCTACAGGTTCCTCCCTACGAGCAGTACTTC. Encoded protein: CASSLQVPPYEQYF.

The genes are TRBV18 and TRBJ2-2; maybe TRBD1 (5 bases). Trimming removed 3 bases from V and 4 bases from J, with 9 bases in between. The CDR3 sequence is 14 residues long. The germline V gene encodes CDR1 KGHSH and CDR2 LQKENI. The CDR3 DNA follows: TGTGCCAGCTCACCGATCAGGGCCACCGGGGAGCTGTTTTTT. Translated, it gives CASSPIRATGELFF.

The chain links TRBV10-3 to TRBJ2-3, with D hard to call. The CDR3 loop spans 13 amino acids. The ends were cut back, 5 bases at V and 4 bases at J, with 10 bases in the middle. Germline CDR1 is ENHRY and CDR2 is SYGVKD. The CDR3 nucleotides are TGTGCCATCAGTACAGATATCCCAGATACGCAGTATTTT. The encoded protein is CAISTDIPDTQYF.

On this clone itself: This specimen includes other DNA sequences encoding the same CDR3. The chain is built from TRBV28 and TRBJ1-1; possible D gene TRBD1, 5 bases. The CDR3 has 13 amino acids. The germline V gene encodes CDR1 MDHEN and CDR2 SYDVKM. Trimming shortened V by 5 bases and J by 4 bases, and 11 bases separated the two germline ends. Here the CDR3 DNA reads TGTGCCAGCAGTCGGGGGGGATCCACTGAAGCTTTCTTT. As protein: CASSRGGSTEAFF.

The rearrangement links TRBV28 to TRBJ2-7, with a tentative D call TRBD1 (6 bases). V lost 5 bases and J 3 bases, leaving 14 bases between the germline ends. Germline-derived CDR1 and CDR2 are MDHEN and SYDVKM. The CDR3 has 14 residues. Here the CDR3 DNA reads TGTGCCAGCAGTCCGAGGGGACAATTCTACGAGCAGTACTTC. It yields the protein CASSPRGQFYEQYF. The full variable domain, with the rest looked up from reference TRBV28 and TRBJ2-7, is DVKVTQSSRYLVKRTGEKVFLECVQDMDHENMFWYRQDPGLGLRLIYFSYDVKMKEKGDIPEGYSVSREKKERFSLILESASTNQTSMYLCASSPRGQFYEQYFGPGTRLTVT.

CDR3 protein: CASSLFGLADEQYF. The CDR3 bases are TGTGCCAGCAGTCTCTTCGGACTAGCGGACGAGCAGTACTTC. The chain is built from TRBV28 and TRBJ2-7, with 10 bases that match TRBD2. CDR3 length equals 14 residues. Trimming took 5 bases from V and 5 from J; bases not matched to a gene: 6. CDR1 is MDHEN, CDR2 SYDVKM, per germline.

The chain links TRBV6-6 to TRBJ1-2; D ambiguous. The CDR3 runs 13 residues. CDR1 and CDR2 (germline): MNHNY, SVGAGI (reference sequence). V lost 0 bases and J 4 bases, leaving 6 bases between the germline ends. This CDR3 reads CASSYSQPYGYTF. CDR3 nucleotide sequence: TGTGCCAGCAGTTACTCACAGCCCTATGGCTACACCTTC.